One and the same sample provided the 15 T cell receptor beta chains below, sequenced in a study of T cells in Graves' hyperthyroidism and ophthalmopathy. Researchers took RNA transcripts and amplified the TCR beta CDR3 regions from them. First-round RT-PCR targeting the TCR CDR3 was performed with the HTBI primer set. TCRdb called the multiplex PCR reads again in MiXCR, with one record for every CDR3 protein. The sample contains approximately 630,000 distinct CDR3 sequences, around 15% of which appear only once. Input material: blood. These receptors originate from a woman in her 30s with Graves' hyperthyroidism.

V and J are TRBV5-1 and TRBJ2-7; 7 bases line up with TRBD2. This CDR3 has 15 amino acids. The V segment lost 3 bases and the J segment 6 bases; nucleotides outside the gene matches: 12. Per the germline V gene, CDR1 is SGHRS and CDR2 is YFSETQ. CDR3 loop: CASSSRGLENSEQYF. The CDR3 DNA reads TGCGCCAGCAGCTCACGTGGACTAGAGAATTCCGAGCAGTACTTC.

The DNA of the CDR3 is TGTGCCAGCAGGACCCAGGGGGGGGGCTTGGGCGAGCAGTACTTC. It yields the protein CASRTQGGGLGEQYF. The rearrangement links TRBV28 to TRBJ2-7; either TRBD1 or TRBD2 may fit D (7 bases each). Germline V gene data show CDR1 as MDHEN and CDR2 as SYDVKM. Between the trimmed V and J ends, which lost 6 bases and 6 bases, there was a span of 21 bases. This CDR3 spans 15 amino acids.

V gene TRBV11-2 combines with J gene TRBJ2-1; tentative D call: TRBD2 (5 bases). V lost 1 base to trimming and J lost 6 bases, with 7 bases between them. The CDR3 spans 13 residues. Germline CDR1 SGHAT, CDR2 FQNNGV. The CDR3 nucleotides read TGTGCCAGCAGCTTAGCTAGCCTCAATGAGCAGTTCTTC. Amino acids: CASSLASLNEQFF.

This clonotype was seen many times. The V gene is TRBV11-3, the J gene TRBJ2-1, with 10 bases matching TRBD2. Germline CDR1 and CDR2: SGHNT and YENEEA. CDR3 length: 16 residues. With V trimmed by 2 bases and J by 10 bases, 11 bases remained unmatched. In DNA, the CDR3 is TGTGCCAGCAGCTTATCTCTAGCGGGAGCTCGCGGCGAGCAGTTCTTC. This translates into CASSLSLAGARGEQFF.

This clonotype was found many times. The CDR3 loop reads CASRGGGEAFF. The CDR3 nucleotides read TGCGCCAGCAGGGGAGGGGGAGAAGCTTTCTTT. V gene TRBV5-1 combines with J gene TRBJ1-1, with a tentative D call TRBD1 (6 bases). The V and J ends lost 5 bases and 8 bases respectively, with 10 bases between them. This CDR3 region has 11 residues. In germline, CDR1 is SGHRS, CDR2 YFSETQ.

This clonotype appeared many times. CDR3 protein: CASSYSTSGSRDEQFF. The DNA of the CDR3 is TGTGCCAGCAGTTACTCGACTAGCGGGAGTCGCGATGAGCAGTTCTTC. This chain joins TRBV6-2 or TRBV6-3 and TRBJ2-1; 12 bases are shared with TRBD2. This CDR3 has 16 amino acids. Germline CDR1 MNHEY, CDR2 SVGEGT. J was trimmed by 8 bases and V by 0 bases; bases with no gene match: 5.

This clonotype has ten or more counts. V and J are TRBV6-2 or TRBV6-3 and TRBJ1-1; possible D gene TRBD1, 5 bases. The CDR3 is 13 residues long. The V and J ends lost 6 bases and 0 bases respectively, with 8 bases between them. Germline CDR1 is MNHEY and CDR2 is SVGEGT. CDR3 coding DNA: TGTGCCAGCAGCCGCAGGGTGAACACTGAAGCTTTCTTT. Its translation is CASSRRVNTEAFF.

Many counts were recorded for this clonotype. The chain combines TRBV12-3 or TRBV12-4 with TRBJ2-7; weak D call: TRBD1 (5 bases). Trimming took 6 bases from V and 0 from J, leaving 9 bases between them. The CDR3 extends over 13 amino acids. The DNA for the CDR3 is TGTGCCAGCAGAAGACAGAGCTCCTACGAGCAGTACTTC. Protein product: CASRRQSSYEQYF.

Remarks on this clonotype: A much larger clone lies a single base off, so this may be a read error. V is TRBV6-1 and J is TRBJ2-1, with 8 bases fitting TRBD2. The germline V gene has CDR1 MNHNS and CDR2 SASEGT. The CDR3 loop spans 15 amino acids. Trimming took 3 bases from V and 1 from J; bases not matched to a gene: 2. The CDR3 sequence: CASSDGGRSYNEQFF. The CDR3 region has the DNA TGTGCCAGCAGTGACGGCGGGAGGTCCTACAATGAGCAGTTCTTC.

The chain combines TRBV12-3 or TRBV12-4 with TRBJ2-7; 10 bases match TRBD2. This CDR3 spans 18 amino acids. V was pared by 11 bases and J by 6 bases, with 25 bases of the junction left unmatched. The CDR3 sequence: CAGTVRLLAGLGRREQYF. CDR3 DNA sequence: TGTGCCGGCACCGTAAGGTTACTAGCGGGGCTCGGACGTCGCGAGCAGTACTTC.

There are many counts of this clonotype. V usage is TRBV2 and J usage is TRBJ2-7; perhaps TRBD2 as D (5 bases). The CDR3 has 12 residues. V was clipped by 7 bases and J by 1 base, with 8 bases between them. Germline-derived CDR1 and CDR2 are SNHLY and FYNNEI. In DNA, the CDR3 is TGTGCCAGCAAACTAGTATCCTACGAGCAGTACTTC. It yields the protein CASKLVSYEQYF.

This chain connects TRBV29-1 to TRBJ1-2; D not resolved. The V and J ends lost 6 bases and 8 bases respectively, with 13 bases between them. The CDR3 extends over 11 amino acids. Germline-derived CDR1 and CDR2 are SQVTM and ANQGSEA. The CDR3 loop is CSVLSSRGYTF. The CDR3 DNA sequence: TGCAGCGTCCTCTCCTCACGAGGCTACACCTTC.

This clonotype was seen repeatedly, ten times or more. The gene calls are TRBV5-1 and TRBJ2-1; 14 positions match TRBD2. Per germline, CDR1 SGHRS and CDR2 YFSETQ. V gave up 4 bases and J gave up 8 bases; unmatched junction bases: 8. There are 16 residues in the CDR3. CDR3 region: CASSRRSGLAGDEQFF. The CDR3 coding sequence is TGCGCCAGCAGCAGGAGGTCGGGACTAGCGGGGGATGAGCAGTTCTTC.

The table lists this clonotype with many counts. The chain is built from TRBV7-2 and TRBJ2-3, with 12 bases identical to TRBD2. Germline V gene data show CDR1 as SGHTA and CDR2 as FQGNSA. The CDR3 totals 18 residues. Trimming cost V 1 base and J 4 bases; bases outside gene matches: 9. CDR3 bases: TGTGCCAGCAGCTTAGTTGTCGCTAGCGGGAGGGAGGCAGATACGCAGTATTTT. Its translation is CASSLVVASGREADTQYF.

Ten or more counts support this clonotype. This rearrangement joins TRBV2 to TRBJ2-3, with unresolved D. Per the germline V gene, CDR1 is SNHLY and CDR2 is FYNNEI. The V gene lost 6 bases and the J gene lost 0 bases, with 19 bases spanning the gap. CDR3 length equals 17 residues. The CDR3 spells CASRPPPGATSTDTQYF. CDR3 DNA: TGTGCCAGCAGGCCACCCCCAGGAGCGACTAGCACAGATACGCAGTATTTT. The full variable domain, in which reference TRBV2 and TRBJ2-3 provide the parts outside the CDR3, is EPEVTQTPSHQVTQMGQEVILRCVPISNHLYFYWYRQILGQKVEFLVSFYNNEISEKSEIFDDQFSVERPDGSNFTLKIRSTKLEDSAMYFCASRPPPGATSTDTQYFGPGTRLTVL.